The present entry profiles one T cell receptor beta chain with its context. The junction had 2 bases not matched to a gene; V was cut back by 6 bases and J by 1 base. CDR3 length equals 13 residues. CDR1 and CDR2 (germline): MNHEY, SVGEGT. Original data processing: Estimates of nucleated cell counts were drawn from the amplification of reference gene primers. Clones were read by immunoSEQ multiplex PCR, and TCRdb kept only the in-frame ones, dropping some. The V and J calls and the clone size are those of that table, but D and trimming were determined from the DNA. The data show 150,000 or so clones, around 84% seen once. This entry comes from a study of blood T cell repertoires in COVID-19. Study-level information: There were acute and convalescent COVID-19 samples, and they came from the United States, Italy and Spain. PBMCs, B-cell-depleted T cells, or T cells provided the cDNA or gDNA that made up the material.

Sequences were obtained from peripheral blood. The chain is built from TRBV6-2 or TRBV6-3 and TRBJ2-7; 8 nucleotides line up with TRBD1. The origin of this receptor is a man aged 45-65 years with active or convalescent COVID-19. CDR3 sequence reads: CASSRTGSYEQYF. DNA of the CDR3: TGTGCCAGCAGCAGGACAGGGTCCTACGAGCAGTACTTC.